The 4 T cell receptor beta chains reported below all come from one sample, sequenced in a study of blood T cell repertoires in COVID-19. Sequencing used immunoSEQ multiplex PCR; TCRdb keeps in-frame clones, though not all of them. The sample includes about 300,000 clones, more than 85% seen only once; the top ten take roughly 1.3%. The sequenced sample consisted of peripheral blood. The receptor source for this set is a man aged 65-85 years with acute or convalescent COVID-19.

The CDR3 region has the DNA TGCGCCAGTTCACAGGGGGGAACCTACGAGCAGTACTTC. It codes for CASSQGGTYEQYF. The rearrangement uses TRBV4-3 and TRBJ2-7; 8 nucleotides match TRBD1. This CDR3 spans 13 amino acids. The V gene end was trimmed by 9 bases and the J gene end by 2 bases; junction bases not matched to a gene: 6. Looked up from germline, CDR1 is LGHNA and CDR2 is YSLEER.

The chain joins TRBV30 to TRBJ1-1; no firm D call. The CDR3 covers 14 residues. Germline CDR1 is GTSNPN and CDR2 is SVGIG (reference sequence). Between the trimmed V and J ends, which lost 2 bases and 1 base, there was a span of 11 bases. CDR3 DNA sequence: TGTGCCTGGAGTTCCGGGAGAACGAACACTGAAGCTTTCTTT. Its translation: CAWSSGRTNTEAFF.

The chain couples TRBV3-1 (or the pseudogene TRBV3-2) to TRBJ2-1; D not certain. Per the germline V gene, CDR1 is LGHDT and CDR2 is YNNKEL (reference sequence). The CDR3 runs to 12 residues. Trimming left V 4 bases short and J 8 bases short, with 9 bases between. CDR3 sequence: CASSPLGDEQFF. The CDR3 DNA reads TGTGCCAGCAGCCCCCTCGGAGATGAGCAGTTCTTC.

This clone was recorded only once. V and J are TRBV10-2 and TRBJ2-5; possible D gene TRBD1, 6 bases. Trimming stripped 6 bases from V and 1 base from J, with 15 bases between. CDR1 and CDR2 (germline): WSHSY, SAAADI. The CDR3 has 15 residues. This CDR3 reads CASRGQGPPQETQYF. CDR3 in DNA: TGCGCCAGCAGGGGCCAGGGGCCCCCCCAAGAGACCCAGTACTTC.